This TCR beta chain comes out of a study of neoadjuvant anti-PD-1 for oral cavity cancer. Notes on the study in general: Higher pretreatment blood Treg/Th17 ratios correlated with higher pretreatment blood and lower post-treatment tumor TCRbeta clonality.

This CDR3 has 14 amino acids. The germline V gene encodes CDR1 SGHVS and CDR2 FNYEAQ. V gave up 5 bases and J gave up 1 base, with 12 bases separating them. Sequencing was performed with immunoSEQ multiplex PCR; in TCRdb, only in-frame clones are kept and a portion is missing. The sample includes 7,500 to 10,000 clones, 55% to 75% seen only once; the top ten take around 4%. With regard to this clone: The antigen is unknown.

Time point here: after neoadjuvant nivolumab, at surgical resection. This chain joins TRBV7-6 and TRBJ2-7, with D possibly TRBD1 on 6 matching bases. The specimen was PBMCs, collected after nivolumab (anti-PD-1) treatment. This sequence originates from a person aged 40 to 85 with oral cavity squamous cell carcinoma. In nucleotides, the CDR3 is TGTGCCAGCAGCGCCGGGACACCTTCCTACGAGCAGTACTTC. This translates into CASSAGTPSYEQYF.